This record covers a single TCR beta chain. Its antigen remains unidentified. No per-base quality is available; no much larger clone lies one base away. The library was made by the immunoSEQ multiplex PCR assay. For the multiplex PCR, a mixture combining 60 forward primers for TCR Vbeta segments and 13 reverse primers for TCR Jbeta segments was used. Amplification of the CDR3 region of rearranged TCR beta genes was performed with a multiplex PCR assay on genomic DNA. Amplified TCR beta libraries were sequenced as 87-base-pair reads on the Illumina HiSeq System. The authors' analysis ran thus. Across the 500 to 750 repertoires, a later analysis counted about 81 million unique TCR beta chains, roughly 11 million of which were shared by at least two donors. A nearest-neighbor algorithm error-corrected the raw reads and collapsed the reads into unique sequences, merging closely related sequences to remove PCR and sequencing errors. To assign V, D and J gene segments, CDR3 sequences were aligned to IMGT reference sequences. For a sequence to be retained, a match of at least six nucleotides was required to both a V gene segment and a J gene segment. Rearrangements were classified as productive when the CDR3 lacked stop codons and remained in frame with V and J, and all other rearrangements were classified as non-productive. CDR3 was defined according to IMGT convention as the region running from the second conserved V-encoded cysteine to the conserved J-encoded phenylalanine. In an earlier analysis of roughly 610 of the donors, sequences lacking an unambiguous match to a single V gene segment were excluded. An earlier analysis of 587 of the donors called V segments functional above 56.7% productive rearrangements and segregating when the between-donor standard deviation exceeded 5%. A statistical classification framework was built for diagnosing cytomegalovirus status from the catalog of TCR beta chain sequences. In a later analysis, V and J genes were assigned by comparing TCR nucleotide sequences against IMGT/GENE-DB human TR gene sequences. Using the TCRdist pipeline, a later analysis assigned CDR3 sequences along with most-parsimonious VDJ recombination scenarios. In a later analysis, each TCR beta chain was defined by its CDR3 amino acid sequence together with its V-gene family, and reads without a unique V-gene family were excluded. In a later analysis, 550 to 650 highly shared, low-generation-probability nucleotide sequences were removed to address suspected cross-contamination and a sequencing artifact. In a later analysis, a clonal expansion index was calculated for each public chain from normalized within-repertoire ranks of inferred template counts. A later analysis computed generation probabilities with a VDJ recombination model fitted to out-of-frame rearrangements, and checked the results against IGoR. A later analysis scored TCR-TCR, TCR-HLA and TCR-CMV co-occurrence with hypergeometric tests, applying a repertoire-size bias correction to TCR pairs. To estimate false discovery rates, a later analysis permuted the HLA or CMV assignments 20 times. In a later analysis, co-occurring TCRs were grouped using DBSCAN, and TCRdist sequence similarity was added for clustering within HLA-allele-positive subsets. Repertoires with fewer than 30,000 or more than 120,000 public chains, plus five repertoires with anomalous nucleotide sharing, were excluded from co-occurrence clustering. Imported from immuneACCESS, the table was reduced by TCRdb to in-frame sequences with V and J called. These copies leave out some clones; in studies compared against another copy, an unresolved V gene accounts for under half, and the cause of the remainder is not known. The V and J calls and clone size were taken over from that table, and D and trimming were inferred from the DNA. Counted in this sample were some 110,000 clones; around three quarters of them appeared once. The leading ten clones occupy around 13% of the sample.

From cysteine to phenylalanine, the CDR3 is 15 amino acids long. Only the CDR3 DNA stays, 45 bases, in frame from base 1. The germline V gene supplies CDR1 MDHEN and CDR2 SYDVKM. Trimming leaves V shorter by 6 bases and J shorter by 0 bases, with the junction holding 7 bases beyond the gene matches. In total, approximately 690 healthy bone marrow donors made up the cohort. At the time of sampling, all cohort members were nominally healthy, though unrecorded immune exposures were likely present. The donor tested CMV seropositive and was one of the 289 seropositive cohort members. Each donor provided a peripheral blood sample, and peripheral blood mononuclear cells were used for TCR beta sequencing. Genomic DNA was extracted from the blood cell samples with the Qiagen DNeasy Blood Extraction Kit. This sample is part of a study of cytomegalovirus exposure and HLA in healthy donors (dated 2017 in TCRdb). The study in broad terms: An earlier analysis of some 600 of the donors reported 250 to 300 Gb of sequence data and around 100 million unique TCR beta sequences obtained from roughly 180 million T cells. An early release that covered 640 HLA-typed donors contained about 300 gigabases of sequencing data and tens of millions of unique TCR sequences. Of the roughly 400 genotyped donors, approximately 80% fell in the genetic ancestry cluster associated with self-reported Caucasian donors. The study aimed to test whether cataloging public T cell receptors could reveal signatures of past pathogen exposure. Using immunosequencing, the study profiled T cell repertoires from roughly 650 subjects and related those repertoires to cytomegalovirus serostatus. In addition to the first cohort of approximately 650 subjects, a separate validation cohort of 120 different subjects was used. To predict cytomegalovirus infection status, the study combined high-throughput TCR immunosequencing, statistical association of individual TCRs with disease status, and machine learning. In a later analysis, previously published TCR beta repertoires from 600 to 850 donors were re-analyzed and high-resolution HLA genotyping was added so that TCR occurrence patterns could be studied. In the later analysis, no new phenotypic data were used to find candidate immune exposures; instead, reliance was placed on TCR beta sequences and their occurrence across donors. An earlier analysis of around 640 of the donors used high-throughput TCR beta sequencing to judge whether each TCR beta V gene segment behaved as functional or pseudogenic. Alongside the repertoire data, information on donor age, sex, ethnicity and CMV serostatus was compiled. A later genetic analysis took genome-wide SNP genotypes for about 65% of the 666 donors and used that subset as a discovery cohort. All discovery cohort repertoires had been generated on a single sequencing platform. Both class I and class II loci were covered by HLA typing, at four-digit resolution. The number of donors typed differed by locus, with roughly 620-640 for A, B, C, DRB1 and DQB1, around 520 for DQA1, over 600 for DPA1, and around 430 for DPB1. Roughly 5 DR-DQ haplotypes were handled as single units for association and clustering because linkage in the cohort was strong. Among 398 genotyped donors of the cohort, an average of around 240,000 unique TCR beta nucleotide sequences was sequenced per donor, of which about 18% were non-productive. Study-level results and caveats: The classifier was reported to diagnose cytomegalovirus status with high specificity and sensitivity in both the original and validation cohorts. A later genetic analysis reported fewer N-insertions in productive TCRs among donors in an Asian-associated ancestry cluster than the roughly 700-donor mean. A later analysis found that TCR association rates varied across HLA loci, with DRB1 alleles showing the most associated TCRs and HLA-C alleles the fewest. A further reported finding was that TCR beta sequences accurately predicted the HLA-A and HLA-B alleles for most subjects in the first cohort. A later analysis found that HLA-associated TCR beta chains were more clonally expanded and had lower generation probabilities than equally common non-associated chains. A later analysis found that most CMV-associated TCR beta chains appeared HLA-restricted, with HLA associations seemingly driven largely by CMV exposure. In an earlier analysis of fewer than 750 of the donors, most TCR beta V segments were observed in productive rearrangements about 90% or about 30% of the time, broadly matching IMGT annotations. A later analysis associated some 17,000 TCR beta sequences with specific HLA alleles at a false discovery rate of 0.05. This cohort had only TCR beta chains sequenced, and the lack of alpha or paired-chain data limited which features could be detected. Immune exposure information for the cohort was limited to CMV serostatus. The earlier analysis of a few hundred of the donors excluded roughly 16 rarely observed V segments, including chromosome 9 orphons, because counts were too low. V-gene and J-gene trimming of TCR beta chains was associated with a missense DCLRE1C variant in a later genetic analysis, and the association was replicated in an independent cohort. The study listed around 160 TCR beta chains as associated with cytomegalovirus. Several of the top co-occurrence clusters appeared to be linked to parvovirus B19, influenza, CMV and Epstein-Barr virus, according to a later analysis. Strong co-occurrence of HLA alleles, especially DR and DQ, made assigning TCR associations to individual alleles difficult. Most TCR sequences were seen in very few donors, while some public TCRs were found in many individuals. Linkage disequilibrium might explain the correlated functional status among segregating V segments, but an unknown experimental factor could not be ruled out. Some IMGT-functional V segments, including TRBV6-2 and TRBV6-3, could not be told apart with the 87-base-pair reads, so those segments were excluded. Roughly uniform sequencing depth across donors was assumed in presence/absence analyses, although this assumption may not hold. The authors suggested that the approach could potentially be generalized to other disease states and immunological phenotypes. Because HLA typing was missing for some donors at each locus, association tests included only the typed subset. The sequencing pipeline was judged likely to have produced a cluster of highly shared sequence variants as a technical artifact. A few of the identified cytomegalovirus-associated TCR beta chains were confirmed in vitro to be specific for cytomegalovirus antigens.

The sequenced sample consisted of PBMCs. The rearranged segments are TRBV28 and TRBJ1-2; 7 nucleotides in the junction match TRBD1. This clonotype was sampled from a woman aged 40 to 55 in good health and CMV-seropositive. CDR3 loop: CASRSGGSSNYGYTF. The nucleotides are TGTGCCAGCAGATCAGGGGGATCATCTAACTATGGCTACACCTTC.